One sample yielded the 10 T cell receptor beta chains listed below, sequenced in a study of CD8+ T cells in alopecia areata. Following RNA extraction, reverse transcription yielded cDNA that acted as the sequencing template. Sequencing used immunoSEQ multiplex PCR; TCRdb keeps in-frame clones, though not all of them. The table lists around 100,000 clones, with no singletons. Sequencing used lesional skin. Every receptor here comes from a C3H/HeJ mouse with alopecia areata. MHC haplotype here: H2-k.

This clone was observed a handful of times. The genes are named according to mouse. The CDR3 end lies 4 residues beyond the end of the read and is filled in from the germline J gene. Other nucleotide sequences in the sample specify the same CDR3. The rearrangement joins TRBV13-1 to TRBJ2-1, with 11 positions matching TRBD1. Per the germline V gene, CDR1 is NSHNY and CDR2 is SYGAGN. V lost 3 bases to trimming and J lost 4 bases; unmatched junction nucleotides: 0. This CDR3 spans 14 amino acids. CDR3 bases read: TGTGCCAGCAGTGGGGACAGGGGGTATGCT. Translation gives CASSGDRGYA. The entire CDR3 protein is CASSGDRGYAEQFF.

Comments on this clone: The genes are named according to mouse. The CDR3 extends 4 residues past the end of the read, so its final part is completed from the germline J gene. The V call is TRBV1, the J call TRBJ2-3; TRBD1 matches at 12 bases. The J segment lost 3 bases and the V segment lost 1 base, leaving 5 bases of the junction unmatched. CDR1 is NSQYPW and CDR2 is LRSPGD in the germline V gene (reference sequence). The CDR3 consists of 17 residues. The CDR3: CTCSAAGTGGWAETLYF. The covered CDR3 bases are TGCACCTGCAGTGCAGCCGGGACAGGGGGCTGGGCAGAA.

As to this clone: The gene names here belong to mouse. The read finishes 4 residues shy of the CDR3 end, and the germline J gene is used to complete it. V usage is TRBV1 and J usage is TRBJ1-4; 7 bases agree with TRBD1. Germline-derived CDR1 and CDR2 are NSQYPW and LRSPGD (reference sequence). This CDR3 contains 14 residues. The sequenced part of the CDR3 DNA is TGCACCTGCAGTGCCACCGGGACAGCCGAA. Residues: CTCSATGTAE. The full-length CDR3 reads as CTCSATGTAERLFF.

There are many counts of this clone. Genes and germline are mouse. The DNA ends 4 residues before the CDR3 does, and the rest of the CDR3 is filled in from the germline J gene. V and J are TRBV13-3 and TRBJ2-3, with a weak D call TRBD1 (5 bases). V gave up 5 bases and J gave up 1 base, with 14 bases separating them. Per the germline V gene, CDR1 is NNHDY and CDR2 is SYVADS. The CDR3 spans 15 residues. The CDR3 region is CASRRSGKGAETLYF. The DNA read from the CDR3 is TGTGCCAGCAGGAGATCAGGGAAAGGTGCAGAA.

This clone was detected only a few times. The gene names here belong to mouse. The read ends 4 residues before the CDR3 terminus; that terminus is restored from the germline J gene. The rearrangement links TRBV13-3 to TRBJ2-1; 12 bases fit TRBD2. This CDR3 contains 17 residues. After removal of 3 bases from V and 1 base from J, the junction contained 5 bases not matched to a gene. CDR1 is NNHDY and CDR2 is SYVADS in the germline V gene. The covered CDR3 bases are TGTGCCAGCAGTGGGGGGACTGGGGGGCGGAACTATGCT. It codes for CASSGGTGGRNYA. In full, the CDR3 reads CASSGGTGGRNYAEQFF.

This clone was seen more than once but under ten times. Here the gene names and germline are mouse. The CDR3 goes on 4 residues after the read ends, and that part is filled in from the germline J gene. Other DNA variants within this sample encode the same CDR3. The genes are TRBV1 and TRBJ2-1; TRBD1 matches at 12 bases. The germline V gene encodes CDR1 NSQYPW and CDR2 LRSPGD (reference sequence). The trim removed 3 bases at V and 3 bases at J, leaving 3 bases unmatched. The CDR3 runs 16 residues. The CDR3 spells CTCSAGQGALYAEQFF. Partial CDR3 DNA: TGCACCTGCAGTGCGGGACAGGGGGCCCTCTATGCT.

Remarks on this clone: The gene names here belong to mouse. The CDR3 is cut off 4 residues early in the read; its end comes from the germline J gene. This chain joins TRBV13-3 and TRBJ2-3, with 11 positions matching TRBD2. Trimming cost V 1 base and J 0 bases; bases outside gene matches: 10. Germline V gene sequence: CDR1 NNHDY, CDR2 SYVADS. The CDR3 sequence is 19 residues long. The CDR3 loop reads CASSDHELGGPSSAETLYF. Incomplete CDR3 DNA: TGTGCCAGCAGTGATCATGAACTGGGGGGGCCCTCTAGTGCAGAA.

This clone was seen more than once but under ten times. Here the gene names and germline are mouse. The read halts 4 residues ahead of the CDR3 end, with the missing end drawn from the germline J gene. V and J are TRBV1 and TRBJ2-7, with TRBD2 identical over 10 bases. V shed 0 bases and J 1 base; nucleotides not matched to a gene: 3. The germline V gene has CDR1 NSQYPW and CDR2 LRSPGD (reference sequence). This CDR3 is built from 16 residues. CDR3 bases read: TGCACCTGCAGTGCAGAACGACTGGGGGGTTCCTAT. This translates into CTCSAERLGGSY. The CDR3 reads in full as CTCSAERLGGSYEQYF. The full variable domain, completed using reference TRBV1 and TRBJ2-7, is VTLLEQNPRWRLVPRGQAVNLRCILKNSQYPWMSWYQQDLQKQLQWLFTLRSPGDKEVKSLPGADYLATRVTDTELRLQVANMSQGRTLYCTCSAERLGGSYEQYFGPGTRLTVL.

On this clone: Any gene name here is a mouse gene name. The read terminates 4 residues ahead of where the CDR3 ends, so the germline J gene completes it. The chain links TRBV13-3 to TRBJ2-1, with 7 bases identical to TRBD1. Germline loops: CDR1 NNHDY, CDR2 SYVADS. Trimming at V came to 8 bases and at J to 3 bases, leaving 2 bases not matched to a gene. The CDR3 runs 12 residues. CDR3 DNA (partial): TGTGCCAGTAGACAGGGCTATGCT. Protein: CASRQGYA. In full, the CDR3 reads CASRQGYAEQFF.

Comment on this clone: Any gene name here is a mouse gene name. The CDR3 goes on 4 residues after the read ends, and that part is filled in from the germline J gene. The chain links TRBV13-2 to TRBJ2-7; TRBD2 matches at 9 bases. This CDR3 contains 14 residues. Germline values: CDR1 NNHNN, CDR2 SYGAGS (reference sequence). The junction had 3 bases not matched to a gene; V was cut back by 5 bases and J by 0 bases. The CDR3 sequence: CASGGLGSSYEQYF. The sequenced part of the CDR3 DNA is TGTGCCAGCGGGGGACTGGGTTCCTCCTAT.